This T cell receptor (beta chain) was recorded in a study of identical twins (TCRdb year 2016). A note on the overall study: To test whether fetal clonotypes persist, this study deep-sequenced TCR alpha and beta repertoires from monozygotic twins, from unrelated adults of various ages, and from cord blood. To rule out contamination, replicate twin experiments were performed at different times with different library preparation protocols. Study-wide findings and limitations: Zero-insertion analyses could be partly confounded by invariant T cells such as MAIT and iNKT, although diverse VJ usage argued against such confounding for most clonotypes. In beta out-of-frame sequences, excess twin sharing was weaker, because having fewer shared sequences lowered the signal-to-noise ratio. Compared with coincidental sharing between unrelated individuals, out-of-frame TCR alpha sequences shared between twins showed an excess of sequences with low generation probability. Recombination models systematically underestimated out-of-frame TCR alpha sharing in monozygotic twins but agreed with sharing between unrelated individuals. Fewer insertions were carried by abundant cord blood beta clonotypes, a similar but weaker trend appeared in young adult naive repertoires, and no such trend appeared in memory repertoires. Because the same donors could not be followed over many years, the conclusions depended on cross-sectional statistical analysis.

Every donor in the study was a healthy Caucasian. The twin cohort comprised three pairs of female monozygotic twins, all aged roughly 18 to 30 years. Using Miltenyi CD45RO+ enrichment and human naive T-cell isolation kits, memory (CD45RO+) and naive T cells were isolated from PBMC. This clonotype was seen repeatedly, ten times or more. Its binding antigen is unknown. Base quality data are lacking; no much larger clone is found one base away. The cysteine opens and the phenylalanine closes a CDR3 of 17 amino acids. CDR3 DNA is the only sequence kept; it has 51 bases, read in frame from the first base. For CDR1 and CDR2, the germline V gene lists SGHRS and YFSETQ. Cut back by 3 bases and 1 base, the V and J ends lie 14 bases apart. The library was obtained by 5' RACE. The reads were generated on an Illumina HiSeq 2000. A universal primer binding site was added through template switching, and the final cDNA carried a unique molecular identifier so that TCR cDNA molecules could be counted accurately. Specific primers in the conserved constant-segment region were used to synthesize first-strand cDNA for TCR alpha and beta chains. To control for contamination, each cDNA library was double barcoded with a SMART-Mk sample barcode plus Illumina barcodes. TruSeq adapter sequences, together with Illumina sample barcodes, were added in two successive PCR steps. Sequencing of the TCR alpha and beta cDNA libraries was done on the Illumina HiSeq platform using custom primers. Under the source paper's analysis protocol: MiGEC processed the raw reads to extract unique molecular identifiers, while MiXCR was used to determine the CDR3 positions. Recombination models were inferred per individual with the repgenHMM and IGoR tools using an EM algorithm. Shared clonotypes were analyzed with the tcR package in R, and sharing was normalized by the product of cloneset sizes. Out-of-frame nonproductive sequences were analyzed to study raw recombination free of thymic and clonal selection effects. TCRdb reprocessed the public reads (quality trimming at Q25 with fastp, clone calling with MiXCR) and kept in-frame beta chains. Identical CDR3 proteins give one entry, which carries the most common genes and DNA. The V and J calls follow TCRdb's processing rather than the paper's. The sample contains hundreds of thousands of distinct CDR3 sequences, roughly 8.6% of them found a single time. Clones ranked in the top ten supply less than 2.5% of the sample.

This sample also appeared in a second study, on yellow fever vaccine responses in identical twins. The second paper further reports: The T cell response to vaccination in identical twins was reported by the authors to appear partly convergent and partly personalized. The study precisely tracked vaccine-responding T cell clones in identical twins.

Recombination connected TRBV5-1 to TRBJ1-6, with a weak D call of TRBD1 (5 bases match). Sample: memory (CD45RO+) T cells sorted from blood. Interpreted using the paper, the cell subset or site label stands for: CD45RO+ enriched T cells. The origin of this receptor is a woman aged 18 to 35 in good health. CDR3 loop: CASSYGGARSYNSPLHF. The base sequence is TGCGCCAGCAGCTACGGAGGGGCGCGGTCCTATAATTCACCCCTCCACTTT.